The 24 T cell receptor beta chains in this list originate from one sample, sequenced in a study of identical twins. TCRdb used MiXCR to reprocess the 5' RACE reads, holding one entry per CDR3 protein. The sample includes roughly 1.6 million distinct CDR3 sequences, under 35% of them seen just once. The sequencing sample was made of cord blood. Receptor source: a newborn girl in good health.

The V gene is TRBV20-1, the J gene TRBJ2-7; 8 bases agree with TRBD2. V lost 2 bases and J lost 7; bases outside the gene matches: 13. The germline V gene encodes CDR1 DFQATT and CDR2 SNEGSKA (reference sequence). This CDR3 has 15 residues. The CDR3 coding sequence is TGCAGTGCTAGAACCCCGGGACTAGTATACAATGAGCAGTACTTC. It is translated as CSARTPGLVYNEQYF.

Here the CDR3 reads CASSLGGRTTEAFF. The CDR3 nucleotides are TGTGCCAGCAGTTTGGGGGGACGCACGACTGAAGCTTTCTTT. The chain is built from TRBV27 and TRBJ1-1, with D tentatively TRBD1 (5 bases). This CDR3 is built from 14 residues. The V gene's germline CDR1 is MNHEY and CDR2 SMNVEV (reference sequence). The germline V and J ends were trimmed by 3 bases and 5 bases, with 13 bases remaining between them.

The CDR3 sequence: CSAPTSSYNGQYF. In DNA, the CDR3 is TGCAGTGCCCCGACTAGCTCCTACAATGGGCAGTACTTC. The chain joins TRBV20-1 to TRBJ2-1; TRBD2 agrees at 7 bases. The J call could be wrong; TRBJ2-7 is a better fit for the DNA end. This CDR3 is 13 amino acids long. Germline-derived CDR1 and CDR2 are DFQATT and SNEGSKA (reference sequence).

The V call is TRBV12-3 or TRBV12-4, the J call TRBJ2-3; 10 positions agree with TRBD2. This CDR3 is built from 15 residues. V lost 2 bases to trimming and J lost 9 bases; unmatched junction nucleotides: 8. The CDR3 reads CASSLPSGGSDTQYF. The CDR3 coding sequence is TGTGCCAGCAGTTTACCTAGCGGGGGATCTGACACGCAGTATTTT.

The rearrangement joins TRBV6-1 to TRBJ1-2, with D unresolved. Germline V CDR1 and CDR2: MNHNS, SASEGT. CDR3 length: 15 residues. V shed 4 bases and J shed 0 bases, with 12 bases lying between them. CDR3 DNA: TGTGCCAGCAGTGCTGAGCTGGGCCCTAACTATGGCTACACCTTC. Translation: CASSAELGPNYGYTF.

This clonotype was found once. This chain connects TRBV7-9 to TRBJ2-5, with unresolved D. The ends were cut back, 2 bases at V and 1 base at J, with 11 bases in the middle. CDR3 size: 15 residues. From germline, CDR1 is SEHNR and CDR2 FQNEAQ (reference sequence). Written as DNA, the CDR3 is TGTGCCAGCAGCTTAAGTTTTGGGCTCCAAGAGACCCAGTACTTC. It specifies CASSLSFGLQETQYF.

V gene TRBV11-2 combines with J gene TRBJ2-1; 7 nucleotides align to TRBD1. The trim removed 1 base at V and 1 base at J, leaving 4 bases unmatched. Germline CDR1 is SGHAT and CDR2 is FQNNGV. This CDR3 comprises 16 residues. CDR3 sequence: CASSLARQGSYNEQFF. CDR3 sequence (DNA): TGTGCCAGCAGCTTAGCCCGACAGGGATCCTACAATGAGCAGTTCTTC.

This clonotype was detected a few times. The chain couples TRBV7-9 to TRBJ1-2; D is uncertain. This CDR3 spans 16 amino acids. Germline CDR1 SEHNR, CDR2 FQNEAQ (reference sequence). With 5 bases removed from V and 0 bases from J, the gap between germline ends came to 16 bases. DNA for the CDR3: TGTGCCAGCAGCCCTGGGGAGGGCGGTTCTAACTATGGCTACACCTTC. It yields the protein CASSPGEGGSNYGYTF.

The sample holds many counts of this clonotype. The chain couples TRBV7-9 to TRBJ2-1, with D unclear. The CDR3 runs 14 residues. CDR1 is SEHNR and CDR2 is FQNEAQ in the germline V gene (reference sequence). The V end was cut by 0 bases, the J end by 2 bases, with 5 bases between. The CDR3 bases are TGTGCCAGCAGCTTAGCGGTGGCCTACAATGAGCAGTTCTTC. Translating gives CASSLAVAYNEQFF.

The rearrangement links TRBV10-3 to TRBJ1-4; possibly TRBD1 for D (5 bases). Germline V lookup: CDR1 ENHRY, CDR2 SYGVKD. The CDR3 is 14 residues long. Trimming removed 3 bases at V and 7 bases at J, with 12 bases between. DNA of the CDR3: TGTGCCATCAGTGACCCGGGGGAAGGTGAAAAACTGTTTTTT. Translated, it gives CAISDPGEGEKLFF.

There are a few counts of this clonotype. Mismatch with germline at one junction end may stem from a read error. This chain's CDR3 is CASSLAGLLTHTQYF. Written as DNA, the CDR3 is TGTGCCAGCAGCTTAGCGGGACTCCTCACACATACGCAGTATTTT. This chain connects TRBV7-6 to TRBJ2-3; D perhaps matches TRBD2 (6 bases). Germline V lookup: CDR1 SGHVS, CDR2 FNYEAQ. CDR3 size: 15 residues.

V gene TRBV11-2 combines with J gene TRBJ2-1, with D perhaps TRBD2 (5 bases). CDR1 is SGHAT, CDR2 FQNNGV, per germline. The CDR3 sequence is 14 residues long. The V end was cut by 4 bases, the J end by 3 bases, with 10 bases between. This CDR3 reads CASSSARDYNEQFF. The DNA of the CDR3 is TGTGCCAGCAGCTCAGCGAGGGACTACAATGAGCAGTTCTTC. Using reference TRBV11-2 and TRBJ2-1 for the parts outside the CDR3, the full variable domain is EAGVAQSPRYKIIEKRQSVAFWCNPISGHATLYWYQQILGQGPKLLIQFQNNGVVDDSQLPKDRFSAERLKGVDSTLKIQPAKLEDSAVYLCASSSARDYNEQFFGPGTRLTVL.

There are a few counts of this clonotype. The rearrangement links TRBV27 to TRBJ2-3, with a tentative D call TRBD1 (5 bases). The CDR3 runs 14 residues. Trimming pared 5 bases from V and 1 base from J, leaving 10 bases between. Looked up from germline, CDR1 is MNHEY and CDR2 is SMNVEV (reference sequence). CDR3 sequence: CASSPIQGTDTQYF. The CDR3 DNA sequence: TGTGCCAGCAGTCCAATACAGGGCACAGATACGCAGTATTTT.

The chain links TRBV18 to TRBJ2-7; 8 bases agree with TRBD2. The CDR3 is made up of 17 amino acids. Per the germline V gene, CDR1 is KGHSH and CDR2 is LQKENI. The junction had 9 bases not matched to a gene; V was cut back by 1 base and J by 1 base. The CDR3 reads CASSPLSTSGLSYEQYF. CDR3 bases: TGTGCCAGCTCACCACTTTCCACTAGCGGACTTTCCTACGAGCAGTACTTC.

The V call is TRBV28, the J call TRBJ2-2; 11 positions match TRBD1. This CDR3 region has 17 residues. The V gene end was trimmed by 3 bases and the J gene end by 5 bases; junction bases not matched to a gene: 8. Germline V gives CDR1 MDHEN, CDR2 SYDVKM. The CDR3 DNA sequence: TGTGCCAGCAGTTTTCCCGGGACAGGGGGACCGACCGGGGAGCTGTTTTTT. Protein product: CASSFPGTGGPTGELFF.

The chain recombines TRBV5-1 with TRBJ1-1, with D unclear. The V and J ends lost 0 bases and 3 bases respectively, with 6 bases between them. The CDR3 totals 13 residues. Germline V gene lookup returns CDR1 SGHRS and CDR2 YFSETQ. CDR3 amino acids: CASSLDVDTEAFF. The CDR3 nucleotides read TGCGCCAGCAGCTTGGATGTGGACACTGAAGCTTTCTTT.

This chain links TRBV7-2 with TRBJ2-1; TRBD2 matches 7 bases. Germline CDR1 is SGHTA and CDR2 is FQGNSA. The junction had 7 bases not matched to a gene; V was cut back by 4 bases and J by 10 bases. CDR3 length equals 13 residues. The DNA for the CDR3 is TGTGCCAGCAGCTGGACTAGGGGCTACGAGCAGTTCTTC. Protein: CASSWTRGYEQFF. Variable domain in full (rest from reference TRBV7-2 and TRBJ2-1): GAGVSQSPSNKVTEKGKDVELRCDPISGHTALYWYRQSLGQGLEFLIYFQGNSAPDKSGLPSDRFSAERTGGSVSTLTIQRTQQEDSAVYLCASSWTRGYEQFFGPGTRLTVL.

The genes are TRBV7-2 and TRBJ2-3, with TRBD2 matching over 13 bases. CDR3 length equals 18 residues. Losses at the gene ends were 3 bases for V and 4 bases for J; bases not matched to a gene: 10. Germline V gives CDR1 SGHTA, CDR2 FQGNSA. CDR3 region: CASSLGRTSGGMADTQYF. CDR3 bases: TGTGCCAGCAGCTTGGGTAGGACTAGCGGGGGTATGGCAGATACGCAGTATTTT.

V and J are TRBV20-1 and TRBJ2-1, with D possibly TRBD2 on 6 matching bases. Germline loops: CDR1 DFQATT, CDR2 SNEGSKA (reference sequence). This CDR3 is built from 12 residues. Trimming removed 6 bases from V and 6 bases from J, with 12 bases in between. This CDR3 is CSATLGSNEQFF. The CDR3 region has the DNA TGCAGTGCCACTCTCGGGAGCAATGAGCAGTTCTTC.

This clonotype was counted between two and nine times. V usage is TRBV5-1 and J usage is TRBJ1-1; 11 nucleotides agree with TRBD1. Germline assignment: CDR1 SGHRS and CDR2 YFSETQ. J was trimmed by 0 bases and V by 3 bases; bases with no gene match: 7. The CDR3 runs to 17 residues. The CDR3 sequence: CASSSGQGARMNTEAFF. The CDR3, as DNA: TGCGCCAGCAGCTCTGGACAGGGGGCGAGGATGAACACTGAAGCTTTCTTT.

The J gene is TRBJ2-7, the V gene TRBV4-2; D is unclear. Germline V gene sequence: CDR1 LGHNA, CDR2 YNFKEQ. V was shortened by 1 base and J by 2 bases, with 9 bases between the two germline ends. This CDR3 is built from 14 residues. CDR3 loop: CASSQAHPTYEQYF. CDR3 sequence (DNA): TGTGCCAGCAGCCAAGCACACCCAACCTACGAGCAGTACTTC.

This clonotype was found once. The rearrangement links TRBV2 to TRBJ1-6; D unclear. This CDR3 is built from 15 residues. V was shortened by 6 bases and J by 0 bases, with 9 bases between the two germline ends. Germline CDR1 SNHLY, CDR2 FYNNEI. The CDR3, as DNA: TGTGCCAGCAGACCGAATTACTCCTATAATTCACCCCTCCACTTT. This codes for CASRPNYSYNSPLHF.

This clonotype came up many times. V is TRBV20-1 and J is TRBJ2-4, with 9 positions matching TRBD1. The CDR3 contains 17 residues. Germline CDR1 is DFQATT and CDR2 is SNEGSKA (reference sequence). V lost 6 bases and J lost 1; bases outside the gene matches: 13. CDR3 DNA: TGCAGTGCACGTAGGGTACAGGGGGCAGGGGCCAAAAACATTCAGTACTTC. Translating it yields CSARRVQGAGAKNIQYF.

The V gene is TRBV10-3, the J gene TRBJ1-6; D remains unclear. CDR1 and CDR2 from the germline V gene are ENHRY and SYGVKD. This CDR3 is 14 amino acids long. Trimming pared 10 bases from V and 7 bases from J, leaving 17 bases between. The CDR3 nucleotides are TGTGCCACCGCCGGATATTGGGTGAATTCACCCCTCCACTTT. Protein sequence: CATAGYWVNSPLHF.